The 6 T cell receptor beta chains in this list originate from one sample, sequenced in a study of blood T cell repertoires in COVID-19. TCRdb's table, derived via immunoSEQ multiplex PCR, lists solely in-frame clones and lacks some. The sample gives under 250,000 clones, approximately 84% of which show up once; 11% is in the top ten. What was sequenced was peripheral blood. All receptors derive from a man aged 45-65 years with COVID-19, enrolled during active disease.

This rearrangement joins TRBV7-9 to TRBJ1-6; D unresolved. This CDR3 has 13 residues. Trimming removed 6 bases at V and 5 bases at J, with 8 bases between. Germline V gene sequence: CDR1 SEHNR, CDR2 FQNEAQ (reference sequence). The CDR3, as DNA: TGTGCCAGCAGGTCCGGTAATAATTCACCCCTCCACTTT. It is translated as CASRSGNNSPLHF.

The rearrangement links TRBV5-4 to TRBJ2-3; the match to TRBD2 covers 8 bases. From germline, CDR1 is SGHNT and CDR2 YYREEE (reference sequence). CDR3 size: 18 residues. The V gene end was trimmed by 7 bases and the J gene end by 1 base; junction bases not matched to a gene: 17. The CDR3, as DNA: TGTGCCAGCCTGAGGCGTAGCGGGACGTTTGCAGGCACAGATACGCAGTATTTT. This encodes CASLRRSGTFAGTDTQYF.

The rearrangement uses TRBV19 and TRBJ2-1; no definite D call. Germline CDR1 and CDR2: LNHDA and SQIVND (reference sequence). V lost 5 bases and J lost 10, with 18 bases in between. The CDR3 extends over 14 amino acids. CDR3 sequence (DNA): TGTGCCAGTAGTCTTATTAGCCGCGGTCCCGAGCAGTTCTTC. It yields the protein CASSLISRGPEQFF. Variable domain in full (rest from reference TRBV19 and TRBJ2-1): DGGITQSPKYLFRKEGQNVTLSCEQNLNHDAMYWYRQDPGQGLRLIYYSQIVNDFQKGDIAEGYSVSREKKESFPLTVTSAQKNPTAFYLCASSLISRGPEQFFGPGTRLTVL.

This clone was counted a few times. The chain couples TRBV5-1 to TRBJ1-4; 9 nucleotides agree with TRBD1. The CDR3 is 14 residues long. CDR1 SGHRS and CDR2 YFSETQ come from the germline V gene. V lost 5 bases to trimming and J lost 7 bases; unmatched junction nucleotides: 6. This chain's CDR3 is CASRLDRGGEKLFF. CDR3 in DNA: TGCGCCAGCAGACTGGACAGGGGTGGTGAAAAACTGTTTTTT. Together with reference TRBV5-1 and TRBJ1-4, the CDR3 gives the full variable domain: KAGVTQTPRYLIKTRGQQVTLSCSPISGHRSVSWYQQTPGQGLQFLFEYFSETQRNKGNFPGRFSGRQFSNSRSEMNVSTLELGDSALYLCASRLDRGGEKLFFGSGTQLSVL.

The genes are TRBV24-1 and TRBJ2-6, with D tentatively TRBD1 (8 bases). The germline CDR1 and CDR2 sequences are KGHDR and SFDVKD. This CDR3 spans 19 amino acids. Trimming took 3 bases from V and 0 from J, leaving 17 bases between them. The CDR3 loop reads CATSDAQGAGASGANVLTF. CDR3 sequence (DNA): TGTGCCACCAGTGATGCCCAGGGGGCGGGAGCCTCTGGGGCCAACGTCCTGACTTTC.

The gene calls are TRBV6-6 and TRBJ2-3, with 7 bases identical to TRBD2. Germline V gives CDR1 MNHNY, CDR2 SVGAGI (reference sequence). The trim removed 2 bases at V and 4 bases at J, leaving 6 bases unmatched. The CDR3 runs to 15 residues. CDR3 sequence: CASSYLGLAADTQYF. CDR3 DNA: TGTGCCAGCAGTTACCTGGGCCTAGCGGCAGATACGCAGTATTTT.